This TCR beta chain was found in a study of shared clonotypes between healthy human individuals (dated by TCRdb to about 2020). Context from the whole study: The cohort comprised two women and a few men aged 18 to 49 years. Per donor, three plates each were used for CD4 naive and CD4 memory, two for CD8 naive, and one for CD8 memory. Blood TCR repertoires of four to six healthy adults were deeply sequenced to estimate repertoire size and the extent of clonotype sharing between individuals. To increase sequencing depth and limit assay-specific biases, different laboratories used diverse techniques to prepare libraries and sequence TCR repertoires. Per donor, leukapheresis produced somewhere between about 0.9 and 9.5 billion PBMCs.

Using the deep immunoSEQ assay, TCR CDR3 regions were amplified from genomic DNA by multiplex PCR. For each cell subset, the extracted genomic DNA was distributed evenly across all wells of several immunoSEQ 96-well plates, and each plate served as one replicate. For sorted subsets, each replicate PCR was loaded with roughly 200 ng genomic DNA, equivalent to some 31,000 T cell genomes. Purified libraries were measured with a Qubit 3.0 fluorometer, size-checked on a Bioanalyzer 2100, and measured again with the KAPA Library Quantification kit. Every immunoSEQ 96-well plate was sequenced on a dedicated single-read 150-cycle Illumina NextSeq 550 flow cell. The authors processed their data as follows. Because the immunoSEQ output held only junctional sequences and lacked quality scores, the filtering could not match the filtering applied to full-length reads. To assign V/J genes and CDR3, sequences were annotated using PyIR, a Python wrapper for IgBLAST v1.9, with IMGT germline references. Reads were removed for weak V/J assignments (E-value above 1e-6), missing CDR3, stop codons, out-of-frame junctions, or ambiguous translated residues. A V3J clonotype was defined by an identical inferred V gene, J gene, and CDR3 amino acid sequence. The percentage overlap between two repertoires was calculated by dividing the number of shared unique clonotypes by the size of the smaller repertoire. Richness of each repertoire was evaluated using RTK rarefaction, the Chao1 estimator, and Recon v2.1 estimates of unobserved clonotypes. OLGA was used to compute generation probabilities for all TCRbeta clonotypes that the gDNA method yielded from a handful of donors. The immuneACCESS repertoire file appears here via TCRdb, limited to in-frame rearrangements. These files lack a portion of the clones; in checked studies, under half of the deficit traces to unresolved V genes, and the cause of the others is not known. Clonal size and the V and J genes are those of that table, whereas D and trimming came from the DNA. This sample gives a few million clones in total; around nine tenths of them show up just once. Roughly 0.13% of the sample comes from the top ten.

The investigation overall reported the following: Because the study included only a small number of donors, the genetic and exposure-history diversity represented was limited. Compared with non-shared clonotypes, the clonotypes found in all four sorted-subset donors had higher generation probabilities. Larger estimated clonotype richness was generally found for naive subsets than for memory subsets. Sampling was restricted to blood, and TCR repertoires in tissue are likely to differ from TCR repertoires in blood. Sharing across a few donors was observed for approximately 5% of naive CD4, 3% to 3.5% of naive CD8, about 2.3% of memory CD4, and around 0.42% of memory CD8 clonotypes. Based on pairwise subsampling, the degree of clonotype sharing among donors was expected to be affected by sequencing depth. Even with the large sequencing depth, rarefaction of the sorted-subset datasets indicated that sequencing was incomplete.

V is trimmed back by 5 bases and J by 4 bases, and the junction contains 7 bases that no gene match accounts for. For CDR1 and CDR2, the germline V gene lists SNHLY and FYNNEI. Including cysteine and phenylalanine, the CDR3 has 15 amino acids. The sequence is cut down to CDR3 DNA, 45 bases in frame from base 1. Concerning this clone: What this receptor recognizes is not known. Per-nucleotide qualities are absent, and no much larger clonotype sits a single base away.

Donors were healthy HIV-negative adults with no recently reported acute infections or vaccinations. Every donor was a Caucasian adult residing in Nashville, Tennessee, USA. CD4+ T cells were enriched by magnetic negative selection; naive cells were then positively selected on CD45RA, and the negative fraction formed the memory subset. After blood collection by leukapheresis, PBMCs were isolated using Ficoll-Histopaque density gradient centrifugation and then cryopreserved in the vapor phase of liquid nitrogen. Analytical flow cytometry was used to check the purity and quantity of each magnetically sorted T cell population. From each sorted fraction, genomic DNA was isolated and quantified by UV absorbance on a Nanodrop 2000c.

The specimen sequenced was naive CD4+ T cells sorted from blood. Taken with the paper, the label for cell subset or site translates to: CD45RA+ positively selected. This TCR derives from a man in his late teens or twenties in good health. The chain joins TRBV2 to TRBJ2-1; TRBD1 agrees with 8 junctional bases. The CDR3 region: CASSKDRGGYNEQFF. The nucleotide sequence is TGTGCCAGCAGTAAAGACAGGGGAGGATACAATGAGCAGTTCTTC.